The 15 T cell receptor beta chains presented below share a single source sample, sequenced in a study of early stage breast cancer tumors. Generated by immunoSEQ multiplex PCR, the TCRdb table keeps only in-frame clones and is missing some. The data contain tens of thousands of clones, more than 70% of them singletons. The sample was blood. The receptors were gathered from a person aged 40 to 49 with breast cancer.

This chain uses TRBV6-1 with TRBJ2-5; 7 bases map to TRBD1. V lost 0 bases to trimming and J lost 4 bases; unmatched junction nucleotides: 5. From germline, CDR1 is MNHNS and CDR2 SASEGT. This CDR3 region has 15 residues. CDR3 amino acids: CASSEARGLGETQYF. The CDR3 coding sequence is TGTGCCAGCAGTGAAGCGAGGGGGCTAGGAGAGACCCAGTACTTC.

This clone was seen more than once but under ten times. V usage is TRBV7-9 and J usage is TRBJ2-5; D remains ambiguous. Germline CDR1 is SEHNR and CDR2 is FQNEAQ (reference sequence). The CDR3 has 13 amino acids. V lost 0 bases and J lost 2, with 4 bases in between. The CDR3 DNA reads TGTGCCAGCAGCTTAGCGGCTCAAGAGACCCAGTACTTC. As protein: CASSLAAQETQYF.

The rearrangement links TRBV21-1 to TRBJ1-2. TRBV21-1 is a listed pseudogene. There are 13 residues in the CDR3. This chain's CDR3 is CASSSAGGVGYTF. The DNA for the CDR3 is TGTGCCAGCAGCAGTGCTGGCGGAGTTGGCTACACCTTC.

This chain links TRBV7-2 with TRBJ2-1; the match to TRBD2 covers 10 bases. There are 16 residues in the CDR3. Germline CDR1 is SGHTA and CDR2 is FQGNSA. J lost 8 bases, V lost 0 bases, and 7 bases had no gene match. Here the CDR3 reads CASSLAASGRFYEQFF. The DNA for the CDR3 is TGTGCCAGCAGCTTAGCGGCTAGCGGGAGATTCTATGAGCAGTTCTTC.

This clone was recorded once. The chain is built from TRBV11-3 and TRBJ2-1; 8 bases agree with TRBD1. Trimming removed 4 bases from V and 8 bases from J; junction bases left unmatched: 1. Germline CDR1 reads SGHNT; CDR2 reads YENEEA. This CDR3 spans 12 amino acids. CDR3 bases: TGTGCCAGCAGCTCGGGACAGGATGAGCAGTTCTTC. It is translated as CASSSGQDEQFF.

This chain joins TRBV4-1 and TRBJ2-3; TRBD2 aligns across 8 bases. The germline gives CDR1 MGHRA, CDR2 YSYEKL. V trimming: 1 base; J trimming: 1 base; junction bases outside the gene matches: 4. The CDR3 totals 16 residues. The CDR3, as DNA: TGCGCCAGCAGCCAAGTTACCGGGGGGGGCACAGATACGCAGTATTTT. As protein: CASSQVTGGGTDTQYF.

The chain is built from TRBV5-1 and TRBJ2-5; D unclear. Per the germline V gene, CDR1 is SGHRS and CDR2 is YFSETQ. The CDR3 consists of 14 residues. Trimming left V 5 bases short and J 0 bases short, with 11 bases between. CDR3 coding DNA: TGCGCCAGCAGGTCAGGAGTGTACCAAGAGACCCAGTACTTC. This codes for CASRSGVYQETQYF.

V gene TRBV6-1 combines with J gene TRBJ2-3; D perhaps matches TRBD2 (5 bases). Germline V lookup: CDR1 MNHNS, CDR2 SASEGT. V lost 6 bases and J lost 5, with 15 bases in between. The CDR3 is 14 residues long. The CDR3 DNA sequence: TGTGCCAGCAGAGTCGGGGTAGACCGAGATACGCAGTATTTT. Translation gives CASRVGVDRDTQYF.

This sequence joins TRBV7-2 and TRBJ2-7; D may be TRBD2 (6 bases). CDR3 length: 16 residues. Germline V lookup: CDR1 SGHTA, CDR2 FQGNSA. V was pared by 5 bases and J by 4 bases, with 21 bases between. The CDR3 sequence: CASSREGASETYEQYF. The CDR3 DNA reads as TGTGCCAGCAGCAGAGAAGGTGCTAGCGAGACTTACGAGCAGTACTTC.

The genes are TRBV30 and TRBJ1-3; D unresolved. The V gene's germline CDR1 is GTSNPN and CDR2 SVGIG (reference sequence). The CDR3 is made up of 14 amino acids. The V and J ends lost 1 base and 3 bases respectively, with 10 bases between them. This chain's CDR3 is CAWSEGGFGNTIYF. The CDR3 region has the DNA TGTGCCTGGAGTGAGGGCGGCTTTGGAAACACCATATATTTT. Supplemented by reference TRBV30 and TRBJ1-3, the full variable domain reads SQTIHQWPATLVQPVGSPLSLECTVEGTSNPNLYWYRQAAGRGLQLLFYSVGIGQISSEVPQNLSASRPQDRQFILSSKKLLLSDSGFYLCAWSEGGFGNTIYFGEGSWLTVV.

This chain connects TRBV9 to TRBJ2-7; D gene uncertain. The CDR3 covers 14 residues. V gave up 0 bases and J gave up 5 bases, with 12 bases separating them. Germline assignment: CDR1 SGDLS and CDR2 YYNGEE. CDR3: CASSVDEVLDEQYF. As DNA, the CDR3 is TGTGCCAGCAGCGTAGATGAGGTGCTAGACGAGCAGTACTTC. The whole variable domain, filled in from reference TRBV9 and TRBJ2-7, reads DSGVTQTPKHLITATGQRVTLRCSPRSGDLSVYWYQQSLDQGLQFLIQYYNGEERAKGNILERFSAQQFPDLHSELNLSSLELGDSALYFCASSVDEVLDEQYFGPGTRLTVT.

The V gene is TRBV28, the J gene TRBJ2-5; D gene unclear. There are 12 residues in the CDR3. Trimming took off 3 bases at V and 5 bases at J, with 7 bases between the two ends. Germline V gene data show CDR1 as MDHEN and CDR2 as SYDVKM. CDR3: CASSFRAETQYF. The CDR3, as DNA: TGTGCCAGCAGTTTTCGGGCGGAGACCCAGTACTTC.

This clone was picked up one time. The V call is TRBV5-4, the J call TRBJ2-7, with D unclear. This CDR3 region has 17 residues. CDR1 and CDR2 from the germline V gene are SGHNT and YYREEE (reference sequence). Deletions cut 1 base from V and 7 bases from J, with 24 bases between. The CDR3 loop is CASSLIRARGPGSEQYF. The CDR3 DNA follows: TGTGCCAGCAGCTTGATTAGGGCCCGCGGCCCCGGTTCGGAGCAGTACTTC. The full variable domain, its missing parts supplied by reference TRBV5-4 and TRBJ2-7, is ETGVTQSPTHLIKTRGQQVTLRCSSQSGHNTVSWYQQALGQGPQFIFQYYREEENGRGNFPPRFSGLQFPNYSSELNVNALELDDSALYLCASSLIRARGPGSEQYFGPGTRLTVT.

The chain joins TRBV5-1 to TRBJ2-5, with D possibly being TRBD2 (5 bases). Trimming left V 4 bases short and J 4 bases short, with 17 bases between. CDR1 and CDR2 from the germline V gene are SGHRS and YFSETQ. CDR3 length equals 15 residues. The CDR3: CASSPEGGGLETQYF. The CDR3 DNA reads as TGCGCCAGCAGCCCCGAGGGTGGCGGGCTAGAGACCCAGTACTTC.

The V gene is TRBV19, the J gene TRBJ2-3; 7 bases are shared with TRBD2. This CDR3 comprises 19 residues. Germline V gives CDR1 LNHDA, CDR2 SQIVND (reference sequence). Trimming at V came to 5 bases and at J to 2 bases, leaving 19 bases not matched to a gene. The CDR3 coding sequence is TGTGCCAGTAGTCCCCCGATGGCTAGCGGAAAAATACTCACAGATACGCAGTATTTT. This codes for CASSPPMASGKILTDTQYF.